This T cell receptor beta chain is from a study of blood T cell repertoires in COVID-19. Study background: Collection of acute and convalescent COVID-19 samples took place in the United States, Italy and Spain.

This CDR3 has 13 residues. Per the germline V gene, CDR1 is SGHNT and CDR2 is YYREEE (reference sequence). V trimming: 4 bases; J trimming: 4 bases; junction bases outside the gene matches: 5. This clone was seen a few times. In the original workflow: Using reference gene primer amplification, nucleated cell counts were estimated. The method was immunoSEQ multiplex PCR; TCRdb's version includes in-frame clones alone and lacks a portion of them. The V and J calls and clone size were taken over from that table, and D and trimming were inferred from the DNA. The table has more than 75,000 clones, 75% to 90% seen once.

The chain is built from TRBV5-4 and TRBJ2-7, with TRBD2 matching 7 bases. This receptor was taken from an elderly man with active or convalescent COVID-19. Sequenced sample: peripheral blood. CDR3 DNA sequence: TGTGCCAGCAGCCCCGGGACTACATACGAGCAGTACTTC. It specifies CASSPGTTYEQYF.